This T cell receptor (beta chain) was documented in a study of T cells in Graves' hyperthyroidism and ophthalmopathy. The study excluded patients with uncontrolled infection, other autoimmune disease, pregnancy or lactation. Diagnoses were established using clinical symptoms, serum thyroxine and TRAb, thyroid ultrasound and orbital computed tomography. PBMCs were collected from a 10 ml volume of fresh peripheral blood. The sample holds one count of this clonotype. Amplification of TCR beta CDR3 regions used RNA as the template. First-round RT-PCR with HTBI primers amplified the TCR CDR3 region. TCRdb passed the multiplex PCR reads through MiXCR, listing each CDR3 protein once. The table lists 500,000 to 650,000 distinct CDR3 sequences, approximately 14% of them singletons. The CDR3 runs 13 residues. V lost 5 bases and J lost 7, with 14 bases in between. CDR1 is LNHNV, CDR2 YYDKDF, per germline (reference sequence).

The sample comprised blood. The receptor was derived from a woman aged 45-65 years with Graves' ophthalmopathy. This chain uses TRBV15 with TRBJ1-2; weak D call: TRBD1 (6 bases). CDR3 protein: CATSERSDSGYTF. The CDR3 DNA is TGTGCCACCAGCGAACGATCGGACAGTGGCTACACCTTC.